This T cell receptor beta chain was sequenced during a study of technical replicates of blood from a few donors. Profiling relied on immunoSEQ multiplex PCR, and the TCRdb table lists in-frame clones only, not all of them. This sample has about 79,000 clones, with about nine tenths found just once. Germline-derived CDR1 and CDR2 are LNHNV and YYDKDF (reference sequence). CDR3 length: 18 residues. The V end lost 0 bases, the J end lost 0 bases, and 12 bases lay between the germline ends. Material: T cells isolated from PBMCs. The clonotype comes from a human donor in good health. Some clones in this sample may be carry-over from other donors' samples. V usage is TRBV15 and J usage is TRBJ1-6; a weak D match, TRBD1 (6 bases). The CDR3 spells CATSRDRVRGSYNSPLHF. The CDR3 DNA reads TGTGCCACCAGCAGAGATCGGGTCAGGGGCTCCTATAATTCACCCCTCCACTTT.